This T cell receptor beta chain was obtained from a study of cytomegalovirus exposure and HLA in healthy donors. Regarding this clone: Antigen specificity is unknown.

The germline CDR1 and CDR2 sequences are MDHEN and SYDVKM. The CDR3 length is 13 residues. The germline V and J ends were trimmed by 2 bases and 8 bases, with 9 bases remaining between them. Generated by immunoSEQ multiplex PCR, the TCRdb table keeps only in-frame clones and is missing some. The table includes roughly 100,000 clones, around 90% detected once. Whole-study results and caveats: It was approximately 160 TCR beta chains that were listed as cytomegalovirus-associated.

This clonotype was sampled from a woman under 30 in good health and CMV-seropositive. The J gene is TRBJ2-2, the V gene TRBV28; tentatively, D is TRBD1 (6 bases). Material for sequencing was PBMCs. CDR3 amino acids: CASSLDRRGELFF. Here the CDR3 DNA reads TGTGCCAGCAGTTTAGACAGGAGGGGGGAGCTGTTTTTT.